These T cell receptor beta chains were read from a single sample in a study of blood T cell repertoires in COVID-19. TCRdb's copy holds only in-frame clones and misses some; the assay was immunoSEQ multiplex PCR. The repertoire holds fewer than 250,000 clones, around 89% seen once, with 4% to 6% in the top ten. The sample comprised peripheral blood. These receptors came from a woman between 40 and 50 years old with acute or convalescent COVID-19. Both conserved end residues are part of each CDR3. The D gene is left open where the match is weak. Only some rows state a clone size, as once, few, many or a class for expanded clones.

NA | NA | TRBJ1-3 | TRBV9 | CASSLGGRAGNTIYF | TGTGCCAGCAGCTTAGGAGGGCGGGCTGGAAACACCATATATTTT
TRBD2 | NA | TRBJ2-4 | TRBV2 | CASSETAGGPGKNIQYF | TGTGCCAGCAGTGAAACTGCGGGGGGGCCAGGCAAAAACATTCAGTACTTC
TRBD1 | NA | TRBJ2-2 | TRBV5-1 | CASSSDRAYGELFF | TGCGCCAGCAGCTCTGACAGGGCGTACGGGGAGCTGTTTTTT
TRBD2 | NA | TRBJ2-5 | TRBV19 | CASSPSGGGETQYF | TGTGCCAGCTCCCCTAGCGGGGGGGGAGAGACCCAGTACTTC
NA | few | TRBJ1-5 | TRBV2 | CASSDLGANQPQHF | TGTGCCAGCAGTGATCTGGGAGCGAATCAGCCCCAGCATTTT
NA | NA | TRBJ1-3 | TRBV29-1 | CSAIQGTGNTIYF | TGCAGCGCCATACAGGGCACTGGAAACACCATATATTTT
NA | NA | TRBJ1-1 | TRBV19 | CASSIWEGAGAEAFF | TGTGCCAGTAGTATCTGGGAGGGCGCTGGAGCTGAAGCTTTCTTT
NA | NA | TRBJ1-6 | TRBV19 | CASGTVSYNSPLHF | TGTGCCAGTGGGACTGTATCCTATAATTCACCCCTCCACTTT
TRBD1 | NA | TRBJ1-1 | TRBV9 | CASSADDRGREAFF | TGTGCCAGCAGCGCAGATGACAGGGGGCGTGAAGCTTTCTTT
NA | NA | TRBJ1-3 | TRBV7-9 | CASSAAPRGNTIYF | TGTGCCAGCAGCGCGGCCCCAAGGGGAAACACCATATATTTT
NA | once | TRBJ1-5 | TRBV10-3 | CAISEQTGDQPQHF | TGTGCCATCAGTGAACAAACAGGAGACCAGCCCCAGCATTTT
NA | NA | TRBJ2-1 | TRBV7-2 | CASSSRPSVGSYNEQFF | TGTGCCAGCAGCTCCAGACCTAGCGTCGGGTCCTACAATGAGCAGTTCTTC
TRBD2 | NA | TRBJ2-5 | TRBV5-1 | CASSLGLAGGPETQYF | TGCGCCAGCAGCTTGGGACTAGCGGGGGGGCCTGAGACCCAGTACTTC
TRBD1 | NA | TRBJ1-1 | TRBV5-1 | CASRQPGQGRHQAFF | TGCGCCAGCAGACAGCCGGGACAGGGACGTCACCAAGCTTTCTTT
TRBD2 | NA | TRBJ2-3 | TRBV5-1 | CASSQSGGVKQYF | TGCGCCAGCTCCCAGAGCGGGGGGGTCAAGCAGTATTTT
NA | NA | TRBJ1-2 | TRBV5-1 | CASRDSYYGYTF | TGCGCCAGCAGGGACAGCTACTATGGCTACACCTTC
NA | NA | TRBJ2-2 | TRBV27 | CASSRGGWTGELFF | TGTGCCAGCAGTCGGGGAGGCTGGACCGGGGAGCTGTTTTTT
NA | NA | TRBJ1-5 | TRBV4-1 | CASSPPREAAQNQPQHF | TGCGCCAGCAGCCCCCCGCGGGAGGCAGCTCAAAATCAGCCCCAGCATTTT
TRBD2 | NA | TRBJ2-2 | TRBV6-4 | CAGGTGGAKGRTGELFF | TGTGCCGGGGGAACGGGAGGGGCCAAGGGTAGGACCGGGGAGCTGTTTTTT
NA | few | TRBJ1-2 | TRBV6-5 | CASSYSPPSLTGYTF | TGTGCCAGCAGTTACTCACCCCCCAGTTTAACAGGCTACACCTTC
NA | NA | TRBJ2-5 | TRBV10-2 | CASSDLQETQYF | TGCGCCAGCAGTGACTTACAAGAGACCCAGTACTTC
NA | NA | TRBJ2-5 | TRBV24-1 | CATSDDQKRNQETQYF | TGTGCCACCAGTGATGATCAAAAGCGGAACCAAGAGACCCAGTACTTC
TRBD1 | NA | TRBJ1-2 | TRBV5-1 | CASSPRGDSNGYTF | TGCGCCAGCAGCCCCAGGGGGGATTCGAATGGCTACACCTTC
TRBD1 | NA | TRBJ2-2 | TRBV11-3 | CASSPSTGGGTGELFF | TGTGCCAGCAGCCCGTCGACAGGGGGCGGAACCGGGGAGCTGTTTTTT
NA | NA | TRBJ1-2 | TRBV25-1 | CASSEPKGGGYGYTF | TGTGCCAGCAGTGAACCGAAAGGGGGGGGCTATGGCTACACCTTC
NA | NA | TRBJ1-1 | TRBV11-2 | CASSEYLGVGAEAFF | TGTGCCAGCAGCGAGTATCTAGGGGTCGGCGCTGAAGCTTTCTTT
NA | once | TRBJ1-1 | TRBV7-6 | CASSLTVNTEAFF | TGTGCCAGCAGCTTGACAGTGAACACTGAAGCTTTCTTT
TRBD1 | NA | TRBJ2-1 | TRBV19 | CASSLQGENEQFF | TGTGCCAGTAGTTTACAGGGGGAGAATGAGCAGTTCTTC
NA | NA | TRBJ1-1 | TRBV6-5 | CASSYSGTTFNTEAFF | TGTGCCAGCAGTTACTCGGGGACAACGTTTAACACTGAAGCTTTCTTT
NA | few | TRBJ1-2 | TRBV7-3 | CASSLGSMSGYTF | TGTGCCAGCAGCTTGGGCAGTATGTCTGGCTACACCTTC
NA | NA | TRBJ2-1 | TRBV5-4 | CASSMNQREQFF | TGTGCCAGCAGCATGAACCAGAGGGAGCAGTTCTTC
TRBD1 | NA | TRBJ2-2 | TRBV25-1 | CASSETGGNTGELFF | TGTGCCAGCAGTGAAACAGGGGGGAACACCGGGGAGCTGTTTTTT
TRBD2 | NA | TRBJ2-5 | TRBV20-1 | CSASVAGGQETQYF | TGCAGTGCTAGTGTCGCGGGGGGTCAAGAGACCCAGTACTTC
NA | NA | TRBJ1-5 | TRBV24-1 | CATSPRQGNNQPQHF | TGTGCCACCAGCCCTAGGCAGGGTAACAATCAGCCCCAGCATTTT
NA | NA | TRBJ2-1 | TRBV5-6 | CASTSGQGPYNEQFF | TGTGCCAGCACCTCTGGGCAGGGGCCTTACAATGAGCAGTTCTTC
NA | NA | TRBJ2-1 | TRBV7-2 | CASSRLVRSGDEQFF | TGTGCCAGCAGCCGTCTGGTAAGGTCGGGAGATGAGCAGTTCTTC
TRBD1 | NA | TRBJ1-2 | TRBV27 | CASRTGWDGYTF | TGTGCCAGCAGGACAGGGTGGGATGGCTACACCTTC
TRBD1 | NA | TRBJ1-4 | TRBV7-6 | CASSLVGQGGNEKLFF | TGTGCCAGCAGCTTAGTGGGGCAGGGGGGAAATGAAAAACTGTTTTTT
TRBD1 | NA | TRBJ1-4 | TRBV24-1 | CATSGPQGAGEKLFF | TGTGCCACCAGTGGCCCGCAGGGGGCGGGAGAAAAACTGTTTTTT
NA | NA | TRBJ1-2 | TRBV5-4 | CAVQPGGDYGYTF | TGTGCCGTGCAGCCGGGGGGTGACTATGGCTACACCTTC
NA | few | TRBJ1-2 | TRBV6-5 | CASSRGHGYTF | TGTGCCAGCAGCAGGGGTCATGGCTACACCTTC
NA | NA | TRBJ1-1 | TRBV14 | CASSQETWAEAFF | TGTGCCAGCAGCCAGGAGACTTGGGCTGAAGCTTTCTTT
TRBD2 | NA | TRBJ2-5 | TRBV6-6 | CASSYGAGGPGTQYF | TGTGCCAGCAGTTACGGAGCGGGGGGGCCGGGGACCCAGTACTTC
NA | NA | TRBJ1-2 | TRBV2 | CASSRRRGGYTF | TGTGCCAGCAGTAGGCGTCGCGGGGGCTACACCTTC
NA | once | TRBJ2-3 | TRBV9 | CASSGGVPADTQYF | TGTGCCAGCAGCGGGGGGGTCCCGGCAGATACGCAGTATTTT
NA | NA | TRBJ2-3 | TRBV12-5 | CASGHLRGALGTDTQYF | TGTGCTAGTGGTCACCTTCGGGGGGCCCTCGGCACAGATACGCAGTATTTT
NA | NA | TRBJ1-2 | TRBV29-1 | CSVRDAEIYGYTF | TGCAGCGTGCGGGACGCCGAAATCTATGGCTACACCTTC
NA | NA | TRBJ1-2 | TRBV10-3 | CAISGDFSADGYTF | TGTGCCATCAGTGGGGACTTTTCGGCGGATGGCTACACCTTC
NA | NA | TRBJ1-5 | TRBV30 | CAWSVLRGGNQPQHF | TGTGCCTGGAGTGTACTGAGGGGAGGGAATCAGCCCCAGCATTTT
NA | once | TRBJ1-2 | TRBV11-2 | CASSLRGGARGYGYTF | TGTGCCAGCAGCCTAAGAGGAGGGGCGCGGGGCTATGGCTACACCTTC
NA | NA | TRBJ2-1 | TRBV12-3/TRBV12-4 | CASSLVTGQFF | TGTGCCAGCAGTTTAGTCACAGGGCAGTTCTTC
NA | NA | TRBJ2-1 | TRBV12-3/TRBV12-4 | CASRSPNNEQFF | TGTGCCAGCAGAAGCCCAAACAATGAGCAGTTCTTC
NA | NA | TRBJ1-5 | TRBV6-6 | CASSSETVLGNQPQHF | TGTGCCAGCAGTTCCGAGACAGTCCTCGGCAATCAGCCCCAGCATTTT
NA | NA | TRBJ1-1 | TRBV3-1/TRBV3-2 | CASSARDFYKPMNTEAFF | TGTGCCAGCAGCGCCCGGGACTTCTATAAACCCATGAACACTGAAGCTTTCTTT
NA | NA | TRBJ1-5 | TRBV6-5 | CASRGTLGGQPQHF | TGTGCCAGCAGGGGGACCCTAGGGGGTCAGCCCCAGCATTTT
TRBD1 | NA | TRBJ1-2 | TRBV18 | CASSPTGGGGYTF | TGTGCCAGCTCACCAACAGGGGGTGGTGGCTACACCTTC
TRBD1 | NA | TRBJ1-6 | TRBV30 | CAWRPTGGDSPLHF | TGTGCCTGGAGACCGACAGGGGGCGACTCACCCCTCCACTTT